The 16 T cell receptor beta chains below all came from one sample that was sequenced in a study of shared clonotypes between healthy human individuals (dated by TCRdb to the early 2020s). The library relied on the immunoSEQ multiplex PCR assay. Held by TCRdb, this immuneACCESS table contains in-frame sequences only and omits some clones. Under half of the omission traces to an unresolved V gene where checked; the cause of the rest is unknown. For this sample there are more than 2,000,000 clones; around 94% appear just once. The top ten clonotypes cover 0.14% of the sample. Material for sequencing was naive CD4+ T cells sorted from blood. This specimen's cell subset or site label, per the study, means: CD45RA+ positively selected. The receptors were gathered from a man aged 18 to 29 in good health.

This sequence joins TRBV5-1 and TRBJ2-1; possible D gene TRBD1, 5 bases. Trimming stripped 1 base from V and 6 bases from J, with 11 bases between. Germline V CDR1 and CDR2: SGHRS, YFSETQ. This CDR3 has 14 amino acids. CDR3 nucleotide sequence: TGCGCCAGCAGCTTGAGTGCAGGGTCCAATGAGCAGTTCTTC. The encoded protein is CASSLSAGSNEQFF.

The rearrangement links TRBV7-8 to TRBJ1-1, with 7 bases lining up with TRBD1. CDR3 length equals 14 residues. V shed 1 base and J 6 bases; nucleotides not matched to a gene: 5. Germline V gives CDR1 SGHVS, CDR2 FQNEAQ. This chain's CDR3 is CASSLGQGVPEAFF. The CDR3 DNA is TGTGCCAGCAGCTTAGGGCAGGGGGTACCTGAAGCTTTCTTT.

About this clone itself: At the DNA level, this CDR3 is encoded by other sequences in the same sample as well. The chain is built from TRBV19 and TRBJ1-5, with D unclear. Germline V CDR1 and CDR2: LNHDA, SQIVND (reference sequence). V lost 3 bases and J 6 bases, leaving 9 bases between the germline ends. This CDR3 comprises 13 residues. The CDR3 reads CASSMGGGQPQHF. CDR3 DNA: TGTGCCAGTAGTATGGGAGGAGGTCAGCCCCAGCATTTT.

The chain is built from TRBV6-6 and TRBJ2-5, with a possible D match to TRBD2 (6 bases). This CDR3 has 15 amino acids. Trimming shortened V by 6 bases and J by 7 bases, and 21 bases separated the two germline ends. The germline gives CDR1 MNHNY, CDR2 SVGAGI (reference sequence). CDR3 amino acids: CASRSTGTGRGTQYF. The DNA of the CDR3 is TGTGCCAGCAGATCGACCGGGACTGGTCGTGGGACCCAGTACTTC.

V usage is TRBV14 and J usage is TRBJ2-7; 12 nucleotides match TRBD1. J lost 2 bases, V lost 5 bases, and 10 bases had no gene match. Looked up from germline, CDR1 is SGHDN and CDR2 is FVKESK. The CDR3 has 17 residues. The CDR3 loop is CASSSRDRGRGAYEQYF. CDR3 coding DNA: TGTGCCAGCAGCTCCCGGGACAGGGGGCGTGGGGCCTACGAGCAGTACTTC.

In DNA form, the CDR3 reads TGTGCCATCAGCCCCTTCGGGACCTACGAGCAGTACTTC. Protein: CAISPFGTYEQYF. V is TRBV10-3 and J is TRBJ2-7; D may be TRBD2 (5 bases). Trimming cost V 6 bases and J 2 bases, with 11 bases left between them. Germline values: CDR1 ENHRY, CDR2 SYGVKD. The CDR3 is 13 residues long.

This rearrangement joins TRBV4-2 to TRBJ1-4; no reliable D call. Trimming took off 0 bases at V and 1 base at J, with 12 bases between the two ends. Germline V gene lookup returns CDR1 LGHNA and CDR2 YNFKEQ. The CDR3 is made up of 17 amino acids. DNA for the CDR3: TGTGCCAGCAGCCAAGAGGGTTTGCCAGTAACTAATGAAAAACTGTTTTTT. Its protein is CASSQEGLPVTNEKLFF.

The chain carries TRBV27 and TRBJ2-7; weak D call: TRBD1 (6 bases). The CDR3 length is 16 residues. Trimming stripped 8 bases from V and 4 bases from J, with 24 bases between. The V gene's germline CDR1 is MNHEY and CDR2 SMNVEV (reference sequence). CDR3 region: CASFPCGAGVLYEQYF. In nucleotides, the CDR3 is TGTGCCAGCTTCCCCTGTGGGGCAGGGGTTCTTTACGAGCAGTACTTC.

This clone has a handful of counts. This chain uses TRBV10-3 with TRBJ1-1, with a weak D call TRBD1 (5 bases). Germline-derived CDR1 and CDR2 are ENHRY and SYGVKD. The CDR3 runs to 12 residues. Trimming shortened V by 5 bases and J by 5 bases, and 9 bases separated the two germline ends. The CDR3: CAISPGRTEAFF. The CDR3 DNA reads TGTGCCATCAGTCCAGGGCGGACTGAAGCTTTCTTT.

The rearrangement links TRBV18 to TRBJ2-5, with 7 nucleotides matching TRBD2. The ends lost 0 bases at V and 2 bases at J; junction bases unmatched: 3. Germline CDR1 is KGHSH and CDR2 is LQKENI. There are 15 residues in the CDR3. CDR3 sequence: CASSPPGGAQETQYF. CDR3 bases: TGTGCCAGCTCACCACCGGGAGGGGCTCAAGAGACCCAGTACTTC.

As for this clone: The sample contains more than one DNA sequence encoding this CDR3. The genes are TRBV30 and TRBJ1-5, with 7 bases that match TRBD1. V shed 5 bases, J shed 2 bases, and the junction held 0 bases outside the gene matches. This CDR3 comprises 12 residues. The germline gives CDR1 GTSNPN, CDR2 SVGIG (reference sequence). The CDR3 here is CAWDRGNQPQHF. The CDR3 DNA sequence: TGTGCCTGGGACAGGGGCAATCAGCCCCAGCATTTT.

This clone was detected only once. Other DNA sequences in this sample translate to the same CDR3. The chain combines TRBV5-1 with TRBJ2-5; D possibly corresponds to TRBD1 (6 bases). The CDR3 is 14 amino acids. Trimming removed 0 bases from V and 5 bases from J, with 11 bases in between. The germline V gene encodes CDR1 SGHRS and CDR2 YFSETQ. In nucleotides, the CDR3 is TGCGCCAGCAGCTTGGGAACAGGGTTGGAGACCCAGTACTTC. It specifies CASSLGTGLETQYF. The variable domain in full, completed from reference TRBV5-1 and TRBJ2-5, reads KAGVTQTPRYLIKTRGQQVTLSCSPISGHRSVSWYQQTPGQGLQFLFEYFSETQRNKGNFPGRFSGRQFSNSRSEMNVSTLELGDSALYLCASSLGTGLETQYFGPGTRLLVL.

V gene TRBV20-1 combines with J gene TRBJ2-1; 10 nucleotides line up with TRBD1. This CDR3 has 11 residues. The V and J ends lost 5 bases and 14 bases, in that order; junction bases with no gene match: 6. The germline gives CDR1 DFQATT, CDR2 SNEGSKA (reference sequence). CDR3 residues: CSAVGTGDKFF. The CDR3 DNA reads TGCAGTGCTGTAGGGACAGGGGATAAGTTCTTC.

On this clone itself: Other DNA sequences in this specimen translate into the identical CDR3. V and J are TRBV25-1 and TRBJ1-6, with 9 bases matching TRBD1. The V gene end was trimmed by 1 base and the J gene end by 7 bases; junction bases not matched to a gene: 2. The V gene's germline CDR1 is MGHDK and CDR2 SYGVNS. The CDR3 extends over 15 amino acids. The CDR3 DNA follows: TGTGCCAGCAGTGAATCGGGGACAGGGAATTCACCCCTCCACTTT. Amino acid sequence: CASSESGTGNSPLHF.

The genes are TRBV11-2 and TRBJ1-5, with 8 bases lining up with TRBD1. Germline CDR1 is SGHAT and CDR2 is FQNNGV. The CDR3 is 15 residues long. V shed 1 base and J 6 bases; nucleotides not matched to a gene: 5. The CDR3 loop is CASSLGPGGVQPQHF. CDR3 DNA: TGTGCCAGCAGCTTAGGCCCAGGGGGCGTTCAGCCCCAGCATTTT.

The V call is TRBV6-5, the J call TRBJ1-5, with no clear D. The germline CDR1 and CDR2 sequences are MNHEY and SVGAGI. The CDR3 covers 16 residues. V was shortened by 0 bases and J by 1 base, with 10 bases between the two germline ends. Here the CDR3 reads CASSYSSQASNQPQHF. DNA of the CDR3: TGTGCCAGCAGTTACTCTTCCCAGGCCAGCAATCAGCCCCAGCATTTT.